Reported below is one T cell receptor beta chain. Only a few counts were recorded for this clone. Which antigen it targets is not known. No much larger clone exists at a distance of one base, and base qualities are not known. This entry belongs to a study of blood T cell repertoires in COVID-19 (dated by TCRdb to the early 2020s). Regarding the study in general: The collaborator samples originated in the United States, Italy and Spain and spanned the acute and convalescent phases of COVID-19. The material from the prospective study consisted of cDNA or gDNA derived from T cells, B-cell-depleted T cells, or PBMCs. The dataset comprised deeply sampled blood TCRbeta repertoires from subjects exposed to, actively infected with, or recovered from COVID-19. The repertoires were released in a freely available public database meant as a resource for research on the immune response to SARS-CoV-2. The samples were drawn from two sources: the first 160 participants of the ongoing ImmuneRACE study, and over 950 subjects contributed by 6 global collaborators. Sample metadata almost always included a de-identified subject ID, COVID-19 status, age in years and sex. Where available, HLA class I and class II types were obtained from metadata supplied by the sample provider rather than from assay-based typing. The study at large found these results: The amount of clinical and demographic metadata varied by source and participant and was provided uncurated.

Collaborating institutions collected whole blood in K2EDTA tubes following their own protocols. For TCRbeta analysis, collaborator samples were shipped as frozen whole blood, as isolated PBMCs, or as DNA extracted from either sample type. Trimming accounts for 2 bases at V and 8 bases at J, while the number of junction bases matched to no gene is 3. The CDR3, cysteine through phenylalanine, is 13 amino acids long. Only CDR3 DNA remains: 39 bases, in frame from the first base. Per the germline V gene, MNHNS is the CDR1 and SASEGT is the CDR2. TCRbeta CDR3 regions were amplified from genomic DNA using the immunoSEQ Assay, a bias-controlled multiplex PCR. On the authors' methods: Within the assay, amplification of reference gene primers was used to estimate how many nucleated cells each sample contained. To quantify the absolute abundance of each unique TCRbeta CDR3 rearrangement, sequence reads were collapsed and filtered. For each sample, productive Simpson clonality was calculated as the square root of Simpson's diversity index over productive rearrangements. TCRdb re-hosts the immuneACCESS table, in-frame sequences only. Its copies lack some clones; in the studies checked, an unresolved V gene accounts for under half of them, and the cause for the rest is not known. That table furnishes V, J and clone size, whereas the DNA furnished D and trimming. The sample includes about 410,000 clones, with roughly 90% observed a single time. The biggest ten clones account for more than 1.4% of the sample.

The sequence links TRBV6-1 to TRBJ2-1; 7 middle bases align to TRBD2. The specimen sequenced was peripheral blood. The receptor was isolated from a woman aged 25-40 years with active or convalescent COVID-19. The CDR3 protein sequence reads: CASSERLAYEQFF. Here is the DNA: TGTGCCAGCAGTGAAAGACTAGCCTATGAGCAGTTCTTC.